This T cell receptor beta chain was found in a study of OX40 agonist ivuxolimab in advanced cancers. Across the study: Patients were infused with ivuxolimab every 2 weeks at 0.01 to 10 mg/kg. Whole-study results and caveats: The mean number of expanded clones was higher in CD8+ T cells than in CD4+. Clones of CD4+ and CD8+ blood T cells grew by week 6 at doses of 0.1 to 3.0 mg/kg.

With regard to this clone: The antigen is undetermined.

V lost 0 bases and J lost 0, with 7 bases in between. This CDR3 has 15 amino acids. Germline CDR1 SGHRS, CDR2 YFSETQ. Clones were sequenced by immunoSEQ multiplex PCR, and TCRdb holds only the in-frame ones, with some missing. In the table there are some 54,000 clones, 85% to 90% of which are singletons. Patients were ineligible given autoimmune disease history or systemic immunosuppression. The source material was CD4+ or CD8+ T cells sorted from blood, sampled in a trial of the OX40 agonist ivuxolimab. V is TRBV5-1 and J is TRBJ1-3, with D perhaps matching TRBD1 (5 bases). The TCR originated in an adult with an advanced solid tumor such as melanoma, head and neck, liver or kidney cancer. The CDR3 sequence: CASSLGQSSGNTIYF. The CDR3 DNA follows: TGCGCCAGCAGCTTGGGACAGAGCTCTGGAAACACCATATATTTT.